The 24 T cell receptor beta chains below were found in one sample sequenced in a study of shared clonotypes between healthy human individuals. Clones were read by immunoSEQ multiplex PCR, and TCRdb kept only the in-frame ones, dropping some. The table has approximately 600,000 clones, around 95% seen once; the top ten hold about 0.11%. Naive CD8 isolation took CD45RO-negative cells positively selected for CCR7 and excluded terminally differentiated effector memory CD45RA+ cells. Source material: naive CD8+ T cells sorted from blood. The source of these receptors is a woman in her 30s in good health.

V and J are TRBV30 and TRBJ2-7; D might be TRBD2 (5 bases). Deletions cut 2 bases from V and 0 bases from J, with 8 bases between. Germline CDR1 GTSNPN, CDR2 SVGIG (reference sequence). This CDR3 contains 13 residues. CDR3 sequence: CAWSPAGSYEQYF. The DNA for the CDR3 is TGTGCCTGGAGTCCCGCGGGCTCCTACGAGCAGTACTTC.

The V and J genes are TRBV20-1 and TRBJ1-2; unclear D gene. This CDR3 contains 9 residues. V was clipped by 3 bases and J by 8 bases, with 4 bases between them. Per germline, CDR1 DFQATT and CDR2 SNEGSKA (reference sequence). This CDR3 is CSARPGYTF. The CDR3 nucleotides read TGCAGTGCTAGGCCCGGCTACACCTTC.

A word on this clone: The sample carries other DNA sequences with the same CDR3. The CDR3 sequence is CASSVGGAGNTIYF. The DNA for the CDR3 is TGTGCCAGCAGCGTAGGCGGGGCTGGAAACACCATATATTTT. The chain combines TRBV9 with TRBJ1-3; D not certain. Germline V gene data show CDR1 as SGDLS and CDR2 as YYNGEE. V lost 0 bases, J lost 2 bases, and 6 bases lay in between. The CDR3 has 14 residues.

In nucleotides, the CDR3 is TGTGCCAGCAGCGTAGCCGGGACTAGCGACTACGAGCAGTACTTC. It is translated as CASSVAGTSDYEQYF. J is TRBJ2-7 and V is TRBV9, with 10 bases matching TRBD2. The length of the CDR3 is 15 residues. V shed 0 bases and J 3 bases; nucleotides not matched to a gene: 3. Germline V CDR1 and CDR2: SGDLS, YYNGEE.

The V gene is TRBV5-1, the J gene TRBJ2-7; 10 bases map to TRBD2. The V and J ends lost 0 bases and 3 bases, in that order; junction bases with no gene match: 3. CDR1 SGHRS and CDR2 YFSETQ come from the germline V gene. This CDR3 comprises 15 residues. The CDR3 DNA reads TGCGCCAGCAGCTTGGCATCTAGCGGGAGCTACGAGCAGTACTTC. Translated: CASSLASSGSYEQYF. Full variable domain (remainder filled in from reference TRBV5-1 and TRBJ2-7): KAGVTQTPRYLIKTRGQQVTLSCSPISGHRSVSWYQQTPGQGLQFLFEYFSETQRNKGNFPGRFSGRQFSNSRSEMNVSTLELGDSALYLCASSLASSGSYEQYFGPGTRLTVT.

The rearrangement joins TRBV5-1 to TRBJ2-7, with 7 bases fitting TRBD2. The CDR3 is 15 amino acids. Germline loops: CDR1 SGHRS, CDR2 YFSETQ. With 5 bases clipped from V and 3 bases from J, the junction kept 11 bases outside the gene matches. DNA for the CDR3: TGCGCCAGCAGTCCCAACCCCCAGCGGGGCTACGAGCAGTACTTC. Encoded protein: CASSPNPQRGYEQYF.

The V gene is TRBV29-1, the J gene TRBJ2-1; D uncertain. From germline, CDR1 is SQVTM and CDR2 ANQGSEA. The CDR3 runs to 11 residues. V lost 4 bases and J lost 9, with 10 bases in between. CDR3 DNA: TGCAGCGTTGTTGGGAATGCTGAGCAGTTCTTC. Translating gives CSVVGNAEQFF.

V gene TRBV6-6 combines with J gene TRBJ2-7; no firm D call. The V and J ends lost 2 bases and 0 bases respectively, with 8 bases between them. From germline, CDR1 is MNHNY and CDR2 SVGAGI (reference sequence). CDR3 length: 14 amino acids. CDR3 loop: CASSYRHLSYEQYF. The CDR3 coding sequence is TGTGCCAGCAGTTACCGGCACCTCTCCTACGAGCAGTACTTC.

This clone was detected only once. DNA of the CDR3: TGTGCCAGTAGTATAGCAACAGGGACACTAAATGAAAAACTGTTTTTT. Translated, it gives CASSIATGTLNEKLFF. The chain couples TRBV19 to TRBJ1-4; tentative D call: TRBD1 (6 bases). The V and J ends lost 1 base and 5 bases respectively, with 14 bases between them. This CDR3 has 16 amino acids. The germline gives CDR1 LNHDA, CDR2 SQIVND (reference sequence).

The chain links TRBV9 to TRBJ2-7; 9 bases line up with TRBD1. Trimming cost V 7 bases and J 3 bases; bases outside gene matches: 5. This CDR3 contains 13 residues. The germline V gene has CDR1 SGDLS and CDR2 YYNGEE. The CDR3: CASALDRGYEQYF. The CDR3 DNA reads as TGTGCCAGCGCATTGGACAGGGGCTACGAGCAGTACTTC.

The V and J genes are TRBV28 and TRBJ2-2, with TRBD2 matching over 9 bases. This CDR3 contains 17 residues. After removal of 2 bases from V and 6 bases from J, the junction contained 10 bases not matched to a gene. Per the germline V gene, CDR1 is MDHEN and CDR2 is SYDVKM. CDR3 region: CASSLVGLAIWAGELFF. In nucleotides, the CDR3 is TGTGCCAGCAGTTTAGTTGGACTAGCGATTTGGGCCGGGGAGCTGTTTTTT.

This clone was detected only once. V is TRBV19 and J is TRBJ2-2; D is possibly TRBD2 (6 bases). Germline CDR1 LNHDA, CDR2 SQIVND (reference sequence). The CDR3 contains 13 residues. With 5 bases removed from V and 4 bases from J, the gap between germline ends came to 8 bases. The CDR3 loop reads CASSVTSTGELFF. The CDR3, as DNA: TGTGCCAGTAGTGTGACTAGCACCGGGGAGCTGTTTTTT.

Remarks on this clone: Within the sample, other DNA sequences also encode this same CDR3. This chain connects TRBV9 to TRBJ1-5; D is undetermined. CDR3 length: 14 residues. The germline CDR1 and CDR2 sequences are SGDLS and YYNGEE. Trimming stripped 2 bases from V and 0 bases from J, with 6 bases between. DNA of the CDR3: TGTGCCAGCAGCGTGGGTTTTAGCAATCAGCCCCAGCATTTT. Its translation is CASSVGFSNQPQHF.

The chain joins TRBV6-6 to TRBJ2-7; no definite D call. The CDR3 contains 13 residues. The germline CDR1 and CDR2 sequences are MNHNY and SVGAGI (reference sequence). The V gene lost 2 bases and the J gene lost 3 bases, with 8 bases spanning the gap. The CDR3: CASSYSEIYEQYF. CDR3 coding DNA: TGTGCCAGCAGTTACAGCGAAATCTACGAGCAGTACTTC.

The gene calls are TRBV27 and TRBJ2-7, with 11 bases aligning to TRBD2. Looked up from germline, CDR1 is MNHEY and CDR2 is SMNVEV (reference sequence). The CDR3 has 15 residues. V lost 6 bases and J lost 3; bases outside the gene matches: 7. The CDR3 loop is CASSPIAGGIYEQYF. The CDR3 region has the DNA TGTGCCAGCAGCCCGATAGCGGGAGGGATCTACGAGCAGTACTTC.

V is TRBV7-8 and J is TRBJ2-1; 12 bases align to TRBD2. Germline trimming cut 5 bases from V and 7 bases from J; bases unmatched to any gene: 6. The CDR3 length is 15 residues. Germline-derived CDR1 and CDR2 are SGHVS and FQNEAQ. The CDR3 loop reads CASSTTSGRWNEQFF. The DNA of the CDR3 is TGTGCCAGCAGCACAACTAGCGGGAGGTGGAATGAGCAGTTCTTC.

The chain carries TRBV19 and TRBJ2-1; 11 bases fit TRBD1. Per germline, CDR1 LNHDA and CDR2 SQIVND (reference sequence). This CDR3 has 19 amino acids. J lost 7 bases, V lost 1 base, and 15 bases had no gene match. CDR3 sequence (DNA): TGTGCCAGTAGTATAGTGACGGGACAGGGGGTCCGGAATCTGAATGAGCAGTTCTTC. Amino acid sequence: CASSIVTGQGVRNLNEQFF.

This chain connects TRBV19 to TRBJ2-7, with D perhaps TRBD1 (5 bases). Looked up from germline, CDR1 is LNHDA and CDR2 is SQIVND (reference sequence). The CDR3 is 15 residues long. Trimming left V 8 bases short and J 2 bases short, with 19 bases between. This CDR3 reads CASGTQPTETYEQYF. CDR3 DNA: TGTGCCAGTGGTACTCAGCCGACAGAGACCTACGAGCAGTACTTC.

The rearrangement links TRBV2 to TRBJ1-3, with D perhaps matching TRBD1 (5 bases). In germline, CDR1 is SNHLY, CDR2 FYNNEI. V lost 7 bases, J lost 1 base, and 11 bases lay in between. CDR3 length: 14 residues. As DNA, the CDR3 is TGTGCCAGCAATGCAGGGCAGTCTGGAAACACCATATATTTT. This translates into CASNAGQSGNTIYF.

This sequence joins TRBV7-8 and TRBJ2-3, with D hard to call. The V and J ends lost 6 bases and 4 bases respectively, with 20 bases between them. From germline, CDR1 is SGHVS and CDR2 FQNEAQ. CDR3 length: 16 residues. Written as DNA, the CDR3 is TGTGCCAGCAGTAAAGGATTATACCAAGGCGCAGATACGCAGTATTTT. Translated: CASSKGLYQGADTQYF.

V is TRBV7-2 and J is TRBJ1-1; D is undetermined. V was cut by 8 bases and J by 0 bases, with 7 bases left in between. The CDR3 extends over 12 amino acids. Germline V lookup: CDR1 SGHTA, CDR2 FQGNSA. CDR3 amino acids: CASHQLNTEAFF. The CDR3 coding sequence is TGTGCCAGCCACCAGCTGAACACTGAAGCTTTCTTT.

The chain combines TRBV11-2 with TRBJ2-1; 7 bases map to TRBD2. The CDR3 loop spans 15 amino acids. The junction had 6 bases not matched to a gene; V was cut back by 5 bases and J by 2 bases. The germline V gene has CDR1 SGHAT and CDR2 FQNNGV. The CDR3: CASSQSGTPYNEQFF. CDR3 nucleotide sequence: TGTGCCAGCAGCCAAAGCGGGACCCCCTACAATGAGCAGTTCTTC.

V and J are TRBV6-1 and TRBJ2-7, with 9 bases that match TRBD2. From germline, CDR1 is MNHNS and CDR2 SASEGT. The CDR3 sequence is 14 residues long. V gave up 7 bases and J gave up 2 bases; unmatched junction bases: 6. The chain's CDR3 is CASKPGLATYEQYF. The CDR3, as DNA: TGTGCCAGCAAACCGGGACTAGCTACCTACGAGCAGTACTTC.

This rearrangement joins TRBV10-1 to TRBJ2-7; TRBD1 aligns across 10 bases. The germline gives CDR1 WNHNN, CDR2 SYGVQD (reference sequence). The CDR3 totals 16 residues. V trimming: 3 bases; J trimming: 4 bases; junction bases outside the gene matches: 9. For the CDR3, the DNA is TGCGCCAGCAGTGAACCGGACAGGGGGAAGGGGTACGAGCAGTACTTC. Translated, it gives CASSEPDRGKGYEQYF.